Presented here are 7 T cell receptor beta chains from one specimen sequenced in a study of blood T cell repertoires in COVID-19. Some clones are missing from TCRdb's copy, which holds only in-frame ones; the method was immunoSEQ multiplex PCR. The repertoire has 200,000 to 250,000 clones, roughly 81% of them found once; the top ten carry approximately 8%. The sequencing input was peripheral blood. Receptors originate from a woman aged 50 to 65 with active or convalescent COVID-19.

V usage is TRBV6-5 and J usage is TRBJ2-1; 12 bases agree with TRBD2. The CDR3 sequence is 16 residues long. Trimming cost V 3 bases and J 8 bases; bases outside gene matches: 8. From germline, CDR1 is MNHEY and CDR2 SVGAGI. The CDR3: CASSYGSSGGAYEQFF. In DNA, the CDR3 is TGTGCCAGCAGTTATGGTTCTAGCGGGGGGGCTTATGAGCAGTTCTTC.

The chain uses TRBV18 and TRBJ2-3; a weak D match, TRBD2 (6 bases). Trimming left V 6 bases short and J 3 bases short, with 16 bases between. Germline CDR1 reads KGHSH; CDR2 reads LQKENI. The length of the CDR3 is 15 residues. The CDR3 spells CASSEGLVITDTQYF. The DNA of the CDR3 is TGTGCCAGCTCGGAGGGGCTGGTTATTACAGATACGCAGTATTTT.

J is TRBJ1-1 and V is TRBV28, with D possibly TRBD1 on 6 matching bases. The CDR3 runs 14 residues. Per germline, CDR1 MDHEN and CDR2 SYDVKM. Trimming removed 6 bases at V and 5 bases at J, with 16 bases between. The CDR3 DNA is TGTGCCAGCAGACCCCAGGGGAGTTCGACTGAAGCTTTCTTT. As protein: CASRPQGSSTEAFF.

V gene TRBV2 combines with J gene TRBJ1-2; possibly TRBD1 for D (5 bases). Germline CDR1 SNHLY, CDR2 FYNNEI. Deletions cut 6 bases from V and 8 bases from J, with 19 bases between. This CDR3 is built from 14 residues. CDR3 loop: CASSAGGTPRGYTF. CDR3 in DNA: TGTGCCAGCAGCGCAGGCGGGACCCCGCGGGGCTACACCTTC.

This clone was recorded once. V usage is TRBV2 and J usage is TRBJ1-4; D is uncertain. The V end was cut by 1 base, the J end by 10 bases, with 10 bases between. The CDR3 spans 13 residues. Germline CDR1 and CDR2: SNHLY and FYNNEI. CDR3 loop: CASSEGFIGKLFF. CDR3 DNA: TGTGCCAGCAGTGAAGGGTTCATCGGAAAACTGTTTTTT. Full variable domain (rest looked up from reference TRBV2 and TRBJ1-4): EPEVTQTPSHQVTQMGQEVILRCVPISNHLYFYWYRQILGQKVEFLVSFYNNEISEKSEIFDDQFSVERPDGSNFTLKIRSTKLEDSAMYFCASSEGFIGKLFFGSGTQLSVL.

The V gene is TRBV6-5, the J gene TRBJ1-5, with 7 nucleotides matching TRBD1. The V segment lost 7 bases and the J segment 1 base; nucleotides outside the gene matches: 7. The CDR3 runs 15 residues. The germline CDR1 and CDR2 sequences are MNHEY and SVGAGI. In DNA, the CDR3 is TGTGCCAGCATAAGGGGGCAGGGGAGCAATCAGCCCCAGCATTTT. Protein sequence: CASIRGQGSNQPQHF.

The chain links TRBV7-2 to TRBJ2-7; D is perhaps TRBD1 (6 bases). Germline CDR1 reads SGHTA; CDR2 reads FQGNSA. Trimming took off 1 base at V and 6 bases at J, with 13 bases between the two ends. This CDR3 is 14 amino acids long. CDR3: CASSLDRRGGEQYV. The CDR3 DNA sequence: TGTGCCAGCAGCTTAGATCGCAGGGGTGGCGAGCAGTACGTC.